These 5 T cell receptor beta chains were sequenced from one sample in a study of human T cells and chemical hapten exposure. Time point noted: patch test 3, about 24 weeks after DPC sensitization. Indicated treatment: therapeutic diphenylcyclopropenone sensitization with weekly scalp DPC. One entry per CDR3 protein results from TCRdb running MiXCR on the RACE reads. The sample shows 95,000 to 150,000 distinct CDR3 sequences, roughly 12% of them seen only once. The sequenced sample was whole blood, obtained in connection with sensitization to the hapten diphenylcyclopropenone (DPC). The source is a woman in her forties or fifties with alopecia areata. Some clones in this sample may be carry-over from other donors' samples.

This clonotype has only a few counts. The V call is TRBV20-1, the J call TRBJ1-1; D may be TRBD1 (6 bases). Germline values: CDR1 DFQATT, CDR2 SNEGSKA (reference sequence). There are 13 residues in the CDR3. Trimming stripped 3 bases from V and 6 bases from J, with 14 bases between. The CDR3 sequence is CSASPGGLAEAFF. DNA of the CDR3: TGCAGTGCTAGTCCCGGGGGCTTGGCTGAAGCTTTCTTT.

This clonotype was detected many times. The genes are TRBV2 and TRBJ2-5, with D possibly TRBD2 on 6 matching bases. The CDR3 is made up of 12 amino acids. Germline CDR1 reads SNHLY; CDR2 reads FYNNEI. V dropped 7 bases and J dropped 6 bases, with 12 bases sitting between them. CDR3 DNA sequence: TGTGCCAGCACTCGACTAGAAAAGACCCAGTACTTC. This sequence encodes CASTRLEKTQYF. The full variable domain, in which reference TRBV2 and TRBJ2-5 provide the parts outside the CDR3, is EPEVTQTPSHQVTQMGQEVILRCVPISNHLYFYWYRQILGQKVEFLVSFYNNEISEKSEIFDDQFSVERPDGSNFTLKIRSTKLEDSAMYFCASTRLEKTQYFGPGTRLLVL.

This clonotype was counted between two and nine times. The chain joins TRBV29-1 to TRBJ2-1; 13 positions agree with TRBD2. The CDR3 runs 17 residues. Germline V lookup: CDR1 SQVTM, CDR2 ANQGSEA. Germline trimming cut 0 bases from V and 4 bases from J; bases unmatched to any gene: 6. CDR3 protein: CSVEDGGGLAGYNEQFF. The DNA for the CDR3 is TGCAGCGTTGAAGACGGGGGGGGACTAGCGGGGTACAATGAGCAGTTCTTC.

There are many counts of this clonotype. This chain uses TRBV4-1 with TRBJ2-7; TRBD1 matches at 10 bases. V was clipped by 6 bases and J by 7 bases; unmatched bases: 9. The germline V gene encodes CDR1 MGHRA and CDR2 YSYEKL. This CDR3 region has 14 residues. This CDR3 is CASSLGTGAGEQYF. The DNA for the CDR3 is TGCGCCAGCAGTCTAGGGACAGGGGCGGGGGAGCAGTACTTC.

The chain has TRBV27 and TRBJ1-1; D is ambiguous. Germline V gene data show CDR1 as MNHEY and CDR2 as SMNVEV (reference sequence). Trimming removed 8 bases at V and 0 bases at J, with 13 bases between. The CDR3 is 14 residues long. The CDR3 loop reads CASVPMRVNTEAFF. The CDR3 DNA sequence: TGTGCCAGCGTCCCCATGAGGGTGAACACTGAAGCTTTCTTT.